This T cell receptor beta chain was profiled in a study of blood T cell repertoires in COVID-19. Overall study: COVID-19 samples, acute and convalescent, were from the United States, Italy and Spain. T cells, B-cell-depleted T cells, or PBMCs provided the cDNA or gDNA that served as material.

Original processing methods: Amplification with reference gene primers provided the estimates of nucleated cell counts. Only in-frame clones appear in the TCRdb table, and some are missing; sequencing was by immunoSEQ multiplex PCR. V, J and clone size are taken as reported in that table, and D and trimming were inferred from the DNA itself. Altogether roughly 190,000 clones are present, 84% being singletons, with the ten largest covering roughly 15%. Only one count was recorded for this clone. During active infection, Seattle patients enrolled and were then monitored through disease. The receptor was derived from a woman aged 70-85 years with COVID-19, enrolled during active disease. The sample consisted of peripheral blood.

The CDR3 DNA sequence: TGTGCCAGCAGGCCCGGGAGGTTAGGTGAAGCTTTCTTT. The encoded protein is CASRPGRLGEAFF. The chain uses TRBV2 and TRBJ1-1; no reliable D call. CDR1 is SNHLY, CDR2 FYNNEI, per germline. The CDR3 spans 13 residues. V was shortened by 6 bases and J by 7 bases, with 15 bases between the two germline ends.